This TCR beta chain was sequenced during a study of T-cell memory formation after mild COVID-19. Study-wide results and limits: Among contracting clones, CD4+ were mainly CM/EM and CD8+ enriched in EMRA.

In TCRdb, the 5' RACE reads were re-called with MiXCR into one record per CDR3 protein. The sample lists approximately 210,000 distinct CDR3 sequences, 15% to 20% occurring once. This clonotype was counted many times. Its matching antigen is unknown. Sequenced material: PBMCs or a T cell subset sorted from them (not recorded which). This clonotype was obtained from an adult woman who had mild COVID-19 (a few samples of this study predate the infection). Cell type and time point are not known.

The CDR3 region is CASSLLTDNTEAFF. CDR3 coding DNA: TGCGCCAGCAGCTTGTTAACGGATAACACTGAAGCTTTCTTT. The rearrangement links TRBV5-1 to TRBJ1-1; D unclear. The CDR3 extends over 14 amino acids. Trimming took 1 base from V and 2 from J, leaving 9 bases between them. Germline V lookup: CDR1 SGHRS, CDR2 YFSETQ.